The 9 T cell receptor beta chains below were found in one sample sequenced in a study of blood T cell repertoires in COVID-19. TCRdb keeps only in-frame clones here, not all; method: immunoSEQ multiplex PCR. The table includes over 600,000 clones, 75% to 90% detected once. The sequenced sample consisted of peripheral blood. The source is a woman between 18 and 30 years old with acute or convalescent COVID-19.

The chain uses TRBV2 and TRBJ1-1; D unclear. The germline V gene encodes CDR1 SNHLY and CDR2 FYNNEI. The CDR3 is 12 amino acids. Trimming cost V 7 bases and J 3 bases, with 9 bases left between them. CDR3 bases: TGTGCCAGCACGGTCCCTGACACTGAAGCTTTCTTT. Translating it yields CASTVPDTEAFF.

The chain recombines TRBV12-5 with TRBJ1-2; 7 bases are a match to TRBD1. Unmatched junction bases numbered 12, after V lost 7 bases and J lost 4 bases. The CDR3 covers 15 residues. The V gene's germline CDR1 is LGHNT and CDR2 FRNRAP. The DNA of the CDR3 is TGTGCTAGTGCCACCGGACAGGCCGGTAGCTATGGCTACACCTTC. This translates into CASATGQAGSYGYTF.

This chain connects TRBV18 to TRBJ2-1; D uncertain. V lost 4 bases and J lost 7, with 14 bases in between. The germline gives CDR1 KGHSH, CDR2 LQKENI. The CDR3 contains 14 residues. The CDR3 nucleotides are TGTGCCAGCTCACAACAGTACTCGGTGAATGAGCAGTTCTTC. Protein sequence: CASSQQYSVNEQFF.

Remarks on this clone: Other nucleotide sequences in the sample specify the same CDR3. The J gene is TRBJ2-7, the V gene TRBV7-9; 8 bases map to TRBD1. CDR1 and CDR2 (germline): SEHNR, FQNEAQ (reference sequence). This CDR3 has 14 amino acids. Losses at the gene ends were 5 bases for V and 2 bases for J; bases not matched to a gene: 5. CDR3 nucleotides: TGTGCCAGCAGCCCCGGACAGGGACCCTACGAGCAGTACTTC. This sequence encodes CASSPGQGPYEQYF.

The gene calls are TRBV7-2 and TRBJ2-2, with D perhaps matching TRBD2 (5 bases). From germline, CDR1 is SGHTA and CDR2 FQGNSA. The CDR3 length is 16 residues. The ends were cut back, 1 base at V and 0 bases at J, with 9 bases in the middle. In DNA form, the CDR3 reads TGTGCCAGCAGCTTAGAAGGACTCCCGAACACCGGGGAGCTGTTTTTT. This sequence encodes CASSLEGLPNTGELFF.

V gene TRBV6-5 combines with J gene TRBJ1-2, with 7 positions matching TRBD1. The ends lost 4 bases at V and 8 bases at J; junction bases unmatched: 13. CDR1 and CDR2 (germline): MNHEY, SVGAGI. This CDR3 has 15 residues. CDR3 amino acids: CASSSWNPTGSGYTF. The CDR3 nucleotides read TGTGCCAGCAGTTCCTGGAACCCGACAGGGAGCGGCTACACCTTC.

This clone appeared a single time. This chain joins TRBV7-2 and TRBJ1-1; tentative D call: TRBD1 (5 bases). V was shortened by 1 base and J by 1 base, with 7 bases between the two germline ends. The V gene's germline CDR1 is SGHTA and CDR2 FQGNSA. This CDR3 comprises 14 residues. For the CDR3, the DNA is TGTGCCAGCAGCTTAGGGGGCCCGAACACTGAAGCTTTCTTT. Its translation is CASSLGGPNTEAFF.

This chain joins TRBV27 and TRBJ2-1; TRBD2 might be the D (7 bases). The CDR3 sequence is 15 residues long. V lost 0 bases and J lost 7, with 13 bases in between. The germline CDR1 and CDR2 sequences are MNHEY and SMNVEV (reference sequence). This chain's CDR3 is CASSLSLGGQNEQFF. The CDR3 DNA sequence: TGTGCCAGCAGTTTATCATTGGGGGGGCAAAATGAGCAGTTCTTC.

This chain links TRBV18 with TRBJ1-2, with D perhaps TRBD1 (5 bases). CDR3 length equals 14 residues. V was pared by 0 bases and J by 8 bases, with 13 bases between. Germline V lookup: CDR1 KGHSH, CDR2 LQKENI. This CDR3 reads CASSPPTTGGGYTF. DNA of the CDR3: TGTGCCAGCTCACCACCGACGACCGGGGGGGGCTACACCTTC. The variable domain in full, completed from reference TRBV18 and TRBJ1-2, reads NAGVMQNPRHLVRRRGQEARLRCSPMKGHSHVYWYRQLPEEGLKFMVYLQKENIIDESGMPKERFSAEFPKEGPSILRIQQVVRGDSAAYFCASSPPTTGGGYTFGSGTRLTVV.